This T cell receptor (beta chain) was recorded in a study of shared clonotypes between healthy human individuals (dated by TCRdb to about 2020). Regarding the research as a whole: Three men and two women, aged 18 to 49 years, made up the cohort. The study deeply sequenced blood TCR repertoires of five healthy adults to estimate repertoire size and the extent of clonotype sharing between individuals. To increase sequencing depth and limit assay-specific biases, TCR repertoire library preparation and sequencing were carried out by different laboratories using diverse techniques. For each donor, CD4 naive and CD4 memory were each given three plates, CD8 naive was given two plates, and CD8 memory was given one plate. Leukapheresis yielded between about 0.9 and 9 billion PBMCs per donor. Summary of the overall study and its limitations: Pairwise subsampling indicated that sequencing depth was expected to affect the degree of clonotype sharing among donors. Higher generation probabilities were observed for clonotypes shared by all four sorted-subset donors than for non-shared clonotypes. Incomplete sequencing was indicated by rarefaction of sorted-subset datasets, despite the large sequencing depth. Sharing across several donors was observed for around 5% of naive CD4, 3% to 3.5% of naive CD8, about 2.3% of memory CD4, and around 0.44% of memory CD8 clonotypes. Sampling was restricted to blood, and TCR repertoires in tissues likely differ from the TCR repertoires found in blood. Larger estimated clonotype richness was generally found for naive subsets than for memory subsets. Because the study included only a small number of donors, the genetic and exposure-history diversity represented was limited.

Donors were healthy HIV-negative adults with no recently reported acute infections or vaccinations. Every donor was a Caucasian adult living in Nashville, Tennessee, USA. CD4+ T cells were enriched by magnetic negative selection, after which naive cells were positively selected on CD45RA and the negative fraction was taken as the memory subset. Blood was obtained by leukapheresis, after which PBMCs were separated by Ficoll-Histopaque density gradient centrifugation and cryopreserved in liquid nitrogen vapor phase. Analytical flow cytometry was used to check the purity and quantity of each magnetically sorted T cell population. From each sorted fraction, genomic DNA was isolated and quantified by UV absorbance on a Nanodrop 2000c. This clone was seen only a few times. It has no known antigen specificity. No quality values exist for individual bases; no much larger clone is one base distant. TCR CDR3 regions were amplified from genomic DNA by multiplex PCR using the deep immunoSEQ assay. Extracted genomic DNA from each cell subset was spread evenly across all wells of several immunoSEQ 96-well plates, with each plate serving as a replicate. Each replicate PCR for sorted subsets received about 210 ng genomic DNA, equal to about 30,000 T cell genomes. The purified libraries were quantified using a Qubit 3.0 fluorometer, sized with a Bioanalyzer 2100, and then quantified again using the KAPA Library Quantification kit. Each immunoSEQ 96-well plate was sequenced on its own single-read 150-cycle Illumina NextSeq 550 flow cell. Under the source paper's analysis protocol: The immunoSEQ output contained only junctional sequences without quality scores, so filtering could not match that applied to full-length reads. Sequences were annotated with PyIR, a Python wrapper for IgBLAST v1.9, using IMGT germline references to assign V/J genes and CDR3. Reads were filtered out if the reads had weak V/J assignments (E-value above 1e-6), no CDR3, stop codons, out-of-frame junctions, or ambiguous translated residues. V3J clonotypes were defined by identical inferred V gene, J gene, and CDR3 amino acid sequence. Percentage overlap between repertoires was calculated by dividing the number of shared unique clonotypes by the size of the smaller repertoire. RTK rarefaction, the Chao1 estimator, and Recon v2.1 estimates of unobserved clonotypes were used to assess repertoire richness. OLGA was used to compute generation probabilities for all TCRbeta clonotypes that the gDNA method yielded from a handful of donors. TCRdb holds this immuneACCESS table with in-frame rearrangements only. Some clones are missing; in checked studies, unresolved V genes explain under half, and the rest has no known cause. Clone size and the V and J calls come from that table; the DNA yielded D and trimming. The sample table records about 1.1 million clones; approximately 80% of these occur just once. The ten biggest clones cover 0.5% to 0.6% of the sample.

Reading from cysteine to phenylalanine, the CDR3 counts 15 amino acids. The CDR3 DNA has 45 bases and is translated from base 1. Sequences SGHTA (CDR1) and FQGNSA (CDR2) are obtained from the germline V gene. The junction shows trimming of 3 bases on V and 6 bases on J, plus 15 bases between the germline ends. This clonotype was sampled from a man younger than 30 in good health. Some clones in this sample may be carry-over from other donors' samples. Sequencing was carried out using memory CD4+ T cells from PBMCs. Per the publication, the cell subset or site label means: CD45RA-negative fraction. The sequence is built from TRBV7-2 and TRBJ1-5, with TRBD1 perhaps the D gene, on 5 matching bases. In nucleotide form, the sequence is TGTGCCAGCAGCTTTACGAAGGGGTCGGGTCAGCCCCAGCATTTT. This sequence encodes CASSFTKGSGQPQHF.